This TCR beta chain derives from a study of graft-versus-host responses after intestinal transplantation. Study in general: Recipients had multivisceral, liver-intestinal, or isolated intestinal transplants.

Of note for this clone: What it recognizes is unknown.

Regarding the study as a whole: Within allografts, high graft-versus-host to host-versus-graft clonal ratios were seen among patients with graft-donor T cell macrochimerism. Early after transplant, HvG declines were associated with peak levels of circulating GvH clones.

The V gene lost 2 bases and the J gene lost 3 bases, with 10 bases spanning the gap. Germline CDR1 and CDR2: MDHEN and SYDVKM. The CDR3 totals 15 residues. Assay used: immunoSEQ multiplex PCR; TCRdb lists only in-frame clones, some missing. The data show tens of thousands of clones, with approximately 92% seen just once and 0.55% to 0.8% held by the top ten. The origin of this receptor is a human patient who received an intestinal transplant, so some T cells may come from the graft donor. This chain links TRBV28 with TRBJ2-2; the D call may be TRBD1 or TRBD2 (6 bases each). The sample consisted of PBMCs, taken 98 days after intestinal transplantation. The CDR3 bases are TGTGCCAGCAGTTTAAGGGGGGCCGACACCGGGGAGCTGTTTTTT. The encoded protein is CASSLRGADTGELFF.